What follows are 24 T cell receptor beta chains derived from one specimen sequenced in a study of T cells in Graves' hyperthyroidism and ophthalmopathy. RNA transcripts served as the template for amplifying TCR beta CDR3 regions. Initially, a first-round RT-PCR of the TCR CDR3 employed the HTBI primer set. TCRdb recomputed calls from the multiplex PCR reads with MiXCR, one row per CDR3 protein. This table holds under 300,000 distinct CDR3 sequences, less than 30% found once. Sequenced material: blood. The receptor source for this set is a middle-aged man with Graves' hyperthyroidism that later progressed to Graves' ophthalmopathy.

This clonotype was recorded at least ten times. This chain connects TRBV28 to TRBJ1-1, with TRBD1 matching 9 bases. Trimming took 5 bases from V and 1 from J; bases not matched to a gene: 8. From germline, CDR1 is MDHEN and CDR2 SYDVKM. This CDR3 contains 16 residues. CDR3 nucleotide sequence: TGTGCCAGCAGTCGACCGGGACAGGGAGCGAACACTGAAGCTTTCTTT. Translating gives CASSRPGQGANTEAFF.

In its sample, this clonotype was seen many times. The chain couples TRBV6-5 to TRBJ1-2, with D unclear. V lost 2 bases and J 3 bases, leaving 10 bases between the germline ends. This CDR3 has 14 amino acids. Germline V gene sequence: CDR1 MNHEY, CDR2 SVGAGI. CDR3 region: CASSYDPKDYGYTF. The CDR3 bases are TGTGCCAGCAGTTACGACCCGAAGGACTATGGCTACACCTTC.

The rearrangement joins TRBV6-2 or TRBV6-3 to TRBJ2-5; 9 bases fit TRBD1. Germline lookup yields CDR1 MNHEY and CDR2 SVGEGT. The CDR3 loop spans 15 amino acids. Trimming cost V 5 bases and J 4 bases; bases outside gene matches: 8. CDR3: CASSGQGTGVETQYF. Written as DNA, the CDR3 is TGTGCCAGCAGTGGACAGGGGACGGGCGTAGAGACCCAGTACTTC.

This clonotype was counted ten times or more. In DNA form, the CDR3 reads TGTGCCAGTAGTATAGGGGGGACAGGCCACTTGAACACTGAAGCTTTCTTT. It yields the protein CASSIGGTGHLNTEAFF. The chain combines TRBV19 with TRBJ1-1; 8 bases line up with TRBD1. The V gene end was trimmed by 1 base and the J gene end by 0 bases; junction bases not matched to a gene: 7. The CDR3 is 17 residues long. The V gene's germline CDR1 is LNHDA and CDR2 SQIVND (reference sequence). The variable domain in full, with the rest retrieved from reference TRBV19 and TRBJ1-1, is DGGITQSPKYLFRKEGQNVTLSCEQNLNHDAMYWYRQDPGQGLRLIYYSQIVNDFQKGDIAEGYSVSREKKESFPLTVTSAQKNPTAFYLCASSIGGTGHLNTEAFFGQGTRLTVV.

This clonotype has a handful of counts. The chain employs TRBV5-1 and TRBJ1-1; D is uncertain. Germline values: CDR1 SGHRS, CDR2 YFSETQ. Trimming removed 0 bases at V and 2 bases at J, with 8 bases between. This CDR3 comprises 14 residues. CDR3 in amino acids: CASSLEGGNTEAFF. DNA of the CDR3: TGCGCCAGCAGCTTGGAGGGCGGAAACACTGAAGCTTTCTTT.

This clonotype was seen a few times. A much more abundant neighbour one base away suggests this may be a read error. J is TRBJ2-3 and V is TRBV4-1; D uncertain. The CDR3 runs 16 residues. V was pared by 3 bases and J by 3 bases, with 16 bases between. The V gene's germline CDR1 is MGHRA and CDR2 YSYEKL. CDR3 sequence: CASSHTRVGETDTQYF. The CDR3 region has the DNA TGCGCCAGCAGCCATACAAGGGTAGGAGAAACAGATACGCAGTATTTT.

The rearrangement links TRBV28 to TRBJ1-5; D is perhaps TRBD1 (5 bases). V was clipped by 5 bases and J by 6 bases, with 17 bases between them. This CDR3 spans 15 amino acids. Germline CDR1 and CDR2: MDHEN and SYDVKM. The CDR3 region is CASSTRIGGRQPQHF. For the CDR3, the DNA is TGTGCCAGCAGTACACGGATTGGGGGTCGTCAGCCCCAGCATTTT.

This clonotype was observed many times. The chain recombines TRBV9 with TRBJ1-1, with D possibly being TRBD1 (5 bases). The CDR3 contains 16 residues. V was cut by 2 bases and J by 1 base, with 15 bases left in between. Germline CDR1 SGDLS, CDR2 YYNGEE. The CDR3 coding sequence is TGTGCCAGCAGCGTCGCTTTCGGGGCTGGGAACACTGAAGCTTTCTTT. Translating it yields CASSVAFGAGNTEAFF.

This clonotype has ten or more counts. The genes are TRBV19 and TRBJ1-5, with TRBD1 as a possible D gene (5 bases). Germline V lookup: CDR1 LNHDA, CDR2 SQIVND (reference sequence). The CDR3 loop spans 14 amino acids. V was clipped by 7 bases and J by 1 base, with 11 bases between them. The CDR3 protein is CASNRGWSNQPQHF. DNA for the CDR3: TGTGCCAGTAATCGGGGGTGGAGCAATCAGCCCCAGCATTTT.

The chain joins TRBV7-9 to TRBJ2-1; 9 bases match TRBD2. The CDR3 has 15 amino acids. CDR1 and CDR2 (germline): SEHNR, FQNEAQ (reference sequence). V shed 1 base, J shed 7 bases, and the junction held 5 bases outside the gene matches. The DNA for the CDR3 is TGTGCCAGCAGCTTAGTAGCGGGGGCTGGGAATGAGCAGTTCTTC. Protein sequence: CASSLVAGAGNEQFF.

This clonotype was recorded at least ten times. This chain joins TRBV7-8 and TRBJ1-1; D ambiguous. V was trimmed by 3 bases and J by 1 base, leaving 12 bases between them. CDR3 length: 15 residues. The V gene's germline CDR1 is SGHVS and CDR2 FQNEAQ. Written as DNA, the CDR3 is TGTGCCAGCAGCTTGATTCTTTTAGGGAACACTGAAGCTTTCTTT. This gives the protein CASSLILLGNTEAFF.

This rearrangement joins TRBV28 to TRBJ2-7; the match to TRBD1 covers 8 bases. CDR1 MDHEN and CDR2 SYDVKM come from the germline V gene. J gave up 11 bases and V 5 bases, and 8 bases lay outside the gene matches. This CDR3 is built from 12 residues. The CDR3, as DNA: TGTGCCAGCAGTCCGTTGGGGACAGGAGAGTACTTC. Residues: CASSPLGTGEYF.

This clonotype has at least ten counts. The V gene is TRBV20-1, the J gene TRBJ1-1, with D possibly matching TRBD1 (5 bases). Trimming pared 0 bases from V and 1 base from J, leaving 12 bases between. The V gene's germline CDR1 is DFQATT and CDR2 SNEGSKA (reference sequence). The CDR3 length is 15 residues. The CDR3 sequence: CSARDRQGWNTEAFF. CDR3 nucleotide sequence: TGCAGTGCTAGAGATCGGCAGGGTTGGAACACTGAAGCTTTCTTT.

The rearrangement uses TRBV19 and TRBJ2-3, with a tentative D call TRBD1 (5 bases). Trimming pared 6 bases from V and 2 bases from J, leaving 15 bases between. This CDR3 contains 15 residues. Germline V lookup: CDR1 LNHDA, CDR2 SQIVND (reference sequence). Written as DNA, the CDR3 is TGTGCCAGTAGACGACAGTCAGGCTACACAGATACGCAGTATTTT. Amino acids: CASRRQSGYTDTQYF.

The rearrangement links TRBV15 to TRBJ2-5, with a tentative D call TRBD1 (5 bases). Trimming pared 4 bases from V and 2 bases from J, leaving 14 bases between. This CDR3 has 15 amino acids. Germline V lookup: CDR1 LNHNV, CDR2 YYDKDF (reference sequence). The CDR3 is CATSITMTAQETQYF. CDR3 sequence (DNA): TGTGCCACCAGCATAACGATGACAGCTCAAGAGACCCAGTACTTC.

This clonotype came up many times. The J gene is TRBJ1-5, the V gene TRBV12-3 or TRBV12-4, with D possibly TRBD1 on 5 matching bases. The CDR3 extends over 15 amino acids. V was shortened by 1 base and J by 1 base, with 8 bases between the two germline ends. The DNA for the CDR3 is TGTGCCAGCAGTTTAGGGGGCTCAAGCAATCAGCCCCAGCATTTT. Amino acids: CASSLGGSSNQPQHF.

The sample holds many counts of this clonotype. The V call is TRBV7-9, the J call TRBJ2-2; D gene uncertain. Trimming removed 5 bases from V and 0 bases from J, with 10 bases in between. The CDR3 runs to 15 residues. Germline V CDR1 and CDR2: SEHNR, FQNEAQ (reference sequence). The CDR3 sequence: CASSGRETNTGELFF. DNA of the CDR3: TGTGCCAGCAGCGGCCGAGAGACGAACACCGGGGAGCTGTTTTTT. Together with reference TRBV7-9 and TRBJ2-2, the CDR3 gives the full variable domain: DTGVSQNPRHKITKRGQNVTFRCDPISEHNRLYWYRQTLGQGPEFLTYFQNEAQLEKSRLLSDRFSAERPKGSFSTLEIQRTEQGDSAMYLCASSGRETNTGELFFGEGSRLTVL.

This clonotype was observed many times. This chain uses TRBV2 with TRBJ2-7, with TRBD2 matching 8 bases. Germline assignment: CDR1 SNHLY and CDR2 FYNNEI. V was clipped by 1 base and J by 7 bases; unmatched bases: 6. This CDR3 comprises 14 residues. The CDR3 DNA reads as TGTGCCAGCAGTGAAGTGGGCTTAGCGGGGGAGCAGTACTTC. This encodes CASSEVGLAGEQYF.

This clonotype was counted at least ten times. The gene calls are TRBV5-1 and TRBJ2-4, with 7 positions matching TRBD1. J lost 7 bases, V lost 4 bases, and 2 bases had no gene match. CDR1 SGHRS and CDR2 YFSETQ come from the germline V gene. The length of the CDR3 is 12 residues. DNA for the CDR3: TGCGCCAGCAGCCTGGGACAGAACATTCAGTACTTC. Protein sequence: CASSLGQNIQYF.

This clonotype was observed many times. The rearrangement uses TRBV6-1 and TRBJ2-5; D gene uncertain. CDR3 length equals 12 residues. Trimming left V 4 bases short and J 13 bases short, with 16 bases between. Germline V gene lookup returns CDR1 MNHNS and CDR2 SASEGT. The CDR3 nucleotides read TGTGCCAGCAGTGTTCTTGACACGGCTGGGTACTTC. This sequence encodes CASSVLDTAGYF.

This clonotype was counted at least ten times. The chain joins TRBV5-5 to TRBJ1-2; D call uncertain. From germline, CDR1 is SGHKS and CDR2 YYEKEE (reference sequence). V was pared by 0 bases and J by 4 bases, with 13 bases between. This CDR3 has 15 amino acids. The CDR3 DNA reads as TGTGCCAGCAGCTTGGCCGCAAGAGATCCCTATGGCTACACCTTC. Encoded protein: CASSLAARDPYGYTF.

The chain employs TRBV6-5 and TRBJ1-1; D unclear. CDR1 and CDR2 from the germline V gene are MNHEY and SVGAGI. The CDR3 has 14 residues. Trimming took 5 bases from V and 3 from J, leaving 13 bases between them. The CDR3 region is CASSPTRRDTEAFF. CDR3 coding DNA: TGTGCCAGCAGTCCTACTCGTAGAGACACTGAAGCTTTCTTT.

This clonotype occurred many times. This chain joins TRBV20-1 and TRBJ1-5; no definite D call. Germline V gene sequence: CDR1 DFQATT, CDR2 SNEGSKA (reference sequence). The V end was cut by 0 bases, the J end by 1 base, with 4 bases between. The CDR3 is 13 amino acids. CDR3 amino acids: CSARETSNQPQHF. DNA for the CDR3: TGCAGTGCTAGAGAGACGAGCAATCAGCCCCAGCATTTT.

Ten or more counts support this clonotype. The chain joins TRBV5-1 to TRBJ2-2; no clear D. Trimming left V 6 bases short and J 1 base short, with 16 bases between. This CDR3 is 16 amino acids long. CDR1 is SGHRS and CDR2 is YFSETQ in the germline V gene. This chain's CDR3 is CASTDAPGLNTGELFF. In DNA, the CDR3 is TGCGCCAGCACCGACGCCCCGGGCCTGAACACCGGGGAGCTGTTTTTT.